A selection of T cell receptor beta chains follows, all from one sample in a study of T cell responses to AZD1222 COVID-19 vaccine. Using immunoSEQ multiplex PCR, the repertoire was profiled, and TCRdb retains in-frame clones only, with some absent. Of around 150,000 clones listed, around 90% were seen once; the top ten hold around 4%. The sample was peripheral blood, taken on day 0 of MenACWY control vaccination. Source of these receptors: an adult in good health. Each CDR3 is given without its conserved first and last residue.

cdr3_aa: ASRTGGWTTGELF; j_call: TRBJ2-2; v_call: TRBV7-9
cdr3_aa: ASSLNLNTEAF; j_call: TRBJ1-1; v_call: TRBV12-3/TRBV12-4
cdr3_aa: ASSEVGRETQY; j_call: TRBJ2-5; v_call: TRBV7-9
cdr3_aa: ASSQARFYGYT; j_call: TRBJ1-2; v_call: TRBV4-3
cdr3_aa: ASKGGVFNEKLF; j_call: TRBJ1-4; v_call: TRBV28
cdr3_aa: ASSFPNSPLH; j_call: TRBJ1-6; v_call: TRBV7-9
cdr3_aa: ASSQSGTGELF; j_call: TRBJ2-2; v_call: TRBV4-2
cdr3_aa: ATSSRRGVETQY; j_call: TRBJ2-5; v_call: TRBV15
cdr3_aa: ASSLEPGRSNQPQH; j_call: TRBJ1-5; v_call: TRBV5-1
cdr3_aa: ASSNRQGGGAYNSPLH; j_call: TRBJ1-6; v_call: TRBV6-4
cdr3_aa: ASSAVGGTEAF; j_call: TRBJ1-1; v_call: TRBV3-1/TRBV3-2
cdr3_aa: ASSYRTVNTGELF; j_call: TRBJ2-2; v_call: TRBV6-2/TRBV6-3
cdr3_aa: ASSLEASGRRETQY; j_call: TRBJ2-5; v_call: TRBV7-2
cdr3_aa: ASSIRGDGYEQY; j_call: TRBJ2-7; v_call: TRBV19
cdr3_aa: AISAQTYEQY; j_call: TRBJ2-7; v_call: TRBV10-3
cdr3_aa: ASSIDGTGIYYEQY; j_call: TRBJ2-7; v_call: TRBV19
cdr3_aa: AIRNNAQTGPNYGYT; j_call: TRBJ1-2; v_call: TRBV10-3
cdr3_aa: ASSQDVGRSMANTEAF; j_call: TRBJ1-1; v_call: TRBV3-1/TRBV3-2
cdr3_aa: ASSSRSSNNEQF; j_call: TRBJ2-1; v_call: TRBV7-2
cdr3_aa: ASSSGGMNTEAF; j_call: TRBJ1-1; v_call: TRBV28
cdr3_aa: ASSSLGLAGVSKETQY; j_call: TRBJ2-5; v_call: TRBV27
cdr3_aa: ASSLQGTGSYEQY; j_call: TRBJ2-7; v_call: TRBV11-2
cdr3_aa: ASSPVPSSYNEQF; j_call: TRBJ2-1; v_call: TRBV7-2
cdr3_aa: ASRANRGNYQPQH; j_call: TRBJ1-5; v_call: TRBV6-1
cdr3_aa: ASLVANTGELF; j_call: TRBJ2-2; v_call: TRBV2
cdr3_aa: ASSRDQGQAGGYT; j_call: TRBJ1-2; v_call: TRBV3-1/TRBV3-2
cdr3_aa: ASSLVRTGGAF; j_call: TRBJ1-1; v_call: TRBV7-2
cdr3_aa: ASSLSGGHEQY; j_call: TRBJ2-7; v_call: TRBV3-1/TRBV3-2
cdr3_aa: AWDNLYGYT; j_call: TRBJ1-2; v_call: TRBV30
cdr3_aa: ASSLAASRNTEAF; j_call: TRBJ1-1; v_call: TRBV5-1
cdr3_aa: ASSLVRSTDTQY; j_call: TRBJ2-3; v_call: TRBV5-4
cdr3_aa: ASRDRRETQY; j_call: TRBJ2-5; v_call: TRBV6-5
cdr3_aa: ASSYKQGPYGYT; j_call: TRBJ1-2; v_call: TRBV6-5
cdr3_aa: SVQPSGPGELF; j_call: TRBJ2-2; v_call: TRBV29-1
cdr3_aa: AWSGQGNQPQH; j_call: TRBJ1-5; v_call: TRBV30
cdr3_aa: ASSRDRPGTGELF; j_call: TRBJ2-2; v_call: TRBV9
cdr3_aa: ASSSTDRQYINTEAF; j_call: TRBJ1-1; v_call: TRBV28
cdr3_aa: ASSMGTVNTEAF; j_call: TRBJ1-1; v_call: TRBV19
cdr3_aa: ASRRDRGPNQPQH; j_call: TRBJ1-5; v_call: TRBV2
cdr3_aa: ASSVGGGNEQF; j_call: TRBJ2-1; v_call: TRBV5-1
cdr3_aa: SASHGSGQPQH; j_call: TRBJ1-5; v_call: TRBV20-1
cdr3_aa: ASSGPRGLSGNTIY; j_call: TRBJ1-3; v_call: TRBV6-2/TRBV6-3
cdr3_aa: ASRRTGDRPQH; j_call: TRBJ1-5; v_call: TRBV12-3/TRBV12-4
cdr3_aa: ANALGESGTDTQY; j_call: TRBJ2-3; v_call: TRBV10-3
cdr3_aa: ASSSGLAGVVNEQF; j_call: TRBJ2-1; v_call: TRBV5-1
cdr3_aa: ATGLTNEKLF; j_call: TRBJ1-4; v_call: TRBV19
cdr3_aa: ASSLTVDYEQF; j_call: TRBJ2-1; v_call: TRBV11-3
cdr3_aa: ASSVDSSGRREQY; j_call: TRBJ2-7; v_call: TRBV9
cdr3_aa: ASRRRSTDNNEQF; j_call: TRBJ2-1; v_call: TRBV2
cdr3_aa: ASSLGQGDFEKLF; j_call: TRBJ1-4; v_call: TRBV5-8
cdr3_aa: ASSNRALTGELF; j_call: TRBJ2-2; v_call: TRBV7-2